This T cell receptor (beta chain) was recovered during a study of blood T cell repertoires in COVID-19. Across the study: Both acute and convalescent COVID-19 samples were obtained from the United States, Italy and Spain. From T cells, B-cell-depleted T cells, or PBMCs came the material, which was cDNA or gDNA.

Patients from Seattle were sampled longitudinally, starting during active infection. Original methodology: Nucleated cell counts were estimated from reference gene primer amplification. Clones were sequenced by immunoSEQ multiplex PCR, and TCRdb holds only the in-frame ones, with some missing. D and trimming were read from the DNA, whereas the V and J calls and clone size are those reported in that table. Of roughly 230,000 clones listed, 90% are singletons. The origin of this receptor is a woman aged 55-70 years with COVID-19, enrolled during active disease. Sequencing input: peripheral blood.

DNA of the CDR3: TGTGCCTGGACGGGGGGCGTCTCTGGAAACACCATATATTTT. It is translated as CAWTGGVSGNTIYF. The chain joins TRBV30 to TRBJ1-3; weak D call: TRBD1 (6 bases). Germline CDR1 is GTSNPN and CDR2 is SVGIG (reference sequence). V dropped 4 bases and J dropped 0 bases, with 10 bases sitting between them. The length of the CDR3 is 14 residues.